This entry concerns a single T cell receptor (beta chain). Its specificity is unknown. CDR1 is SGHAT, CDR2 FQNNGV, per germline. CDR3 length: 14 residues. TRB was amplified by touch-down multiplex PCR, primer pools A and B combined. Reanalyzing the multiplex PCR reads, TCRdb keeps one entry per CDR3 protein, without DNA. Seen in this sample are 12,000 or so distinct CDR3 sequences; the ten most common clones hold roughly 3%. The record originates from a study of T cell clusters in autoimmune cytopenias. Study-wide results and caveats: Physiological T cell clusters of healthy donors were apparently absent in primary autoimmune cytopenia patients.

Some 38,000 genome equivalents of blood DNA were amplified for TRB. Sequenced material: peripheral blood. The J gene is TRBJ1-1, the V gene TRBV11-2. This clonotype was sampled from a human donor with an autoimmune cytopenia or autoimmune hepatitis (not recorded which). This chain's CDR3 is CASRMAGSRTEAFF. The variable domain in full, with the rest retrieved from reference TRBV11-2 and TRBJ1-1, is EAGVAQSPRYKIIEKRQSVAFWCNPISGHATLYWYQQILGQGPKLLIQFQNNGVVDDSQLPKDRFSAERLKGVDSTLKIQPAKLEDSAVYLCASRMAGSRTEAFFGQGTRLTVV.